The text below deals with one T cell receptor beta chain. Its antigen has not been determined. Base qualities are not recorded, but no much larger clone differs from it by a single base. This sample was included in a study of T cell repertoires in cytomegalovirus infection (dated 2019 in TCRdb). Background for the entire study: Recently identified HLA-C-restricted CMV epitopes, whose presentation resists viral immunomodulation, were targeted by peptide stimulations together with well-studied HLA-B-restricted epitopes. Donor HLA type was relevant to the analysis, because carriage of CMV infection together with the matching HLA type was indicated by public TCR beta signatures.

The sample's treatment or condition label, in plain terms: in vitro stimulation with specific CMV peptide epitopes to enrich CMV-specific T cells. The data were produced on an Illumina HiSeq 1500. TCRdb itself trimmed the public reads at Q25 with fastp, ran MiXCR and retained productive beta chains. Rows are combined by CDR3 protein, so each entry shows the most common genes and DNA. Across this sample there are hundreds of thousands of distinct CDR3 sequences, with roughly a third seen only once. The ten largest account for around a sixth of the sample. Overall study results and their limits: The ex vivo response was dominated by HLA-C-restricted CMV-specific TCR beta clonotypes, and the single most frequent clonotype in two of eight donors was supplied by these HLA-C-restricted clonotypes. In both this cohort and an independent roughly 350-donor cohort, the cumulative frequency of public TCR beta family members distinguished carriers of CMV infection plus the relevant HLA type.

This sequence originates from a human donor in good health (CMV status not recorded). Some clones in this sample may be carry-over from other donors' samples. The specimen was cultured PBMCs, collected from culture after CMV antigen stimulation.

CDR3 region: CASSQGTQETQYF. The DNA reads as follows: TGTGCCAGCAGTCAGGGGACCCAAGAGACCCAGTACTTC. The chain links TRBV7-3 with TRBJ2-5, and the D gene may be TRBD1, 6 bases matching. The cysteine opens and the phenylalanine closes a CDR3 of 13 amino acids. The kept DNA is CDR3 alone, 39 bases in frame from the first base. The germline V gene yields SGHTA for CDR1 and FQGTGA for CDR2. The junction shows trimming of 6 bases on V and 1 base on J, plus 9 bases between the germline ends.